This T cell receptor (beta chain) derives from a study of blood T cell repertoires in COVID-19. Authors' analysis steps: Nucleated cell number was recorded as an estimate derived from reference gene primer amplification. Libraries were prepared by immunoSEQ multiplex PCR; TCRdb keeps only in-frame clonotypes and omits some of them. The V and J calls and the clone size are those of that table, but D and trimming were determined from the DNA. The data hold roughly 120,000 clones, with around four fifths observed a single time. Germline V gene lookup returns CDR1 SGHRS and CDR2 YFSETQ. The V end was cut by 0 bases, the J end by 13 bases, with 21 bases between. The CDR3 is made up of 15 amino acids.

Sequenced input: peripheral blood. The sequence derives from a human donor in a cohort sampled during active COVID-19. This sequence joins TRBV5-1 and TRBJ2-3, with D maybe TRBD2 (7 bases). The CDR3 coding sequence is TGCGCCAGCAGCTTGGAGGACGGGGGGCCGCCCGAGGAGTATTTT. Translated, it gives CASSLEDGGPPEEYF.